This T cell receptor (beta chain) was identified during a study of blood T cell repertoires in COVID-19. Study context: Material from acute and convalescent COVID-19 was sourced from the United States, Italy and Spain. Sample material is recorded as cDNA or gDNA derived from T cells, B-cell-depleted T cells, or PBMCs.

Profiling relied on immunoSEQ multiplex PCR, and the TCRdb table lists in-frame clones only, not all of them. In the table there are fewer than 100,000 clones, approximately 87% of which are singletons. Sequenced input: peripheral blood. This TCR was recovered from a human donor in a cohort sampled during active COVID-19.

CDR3 sequence (DNA): TGTGCCAGCAGCTTACAGGGGGCCACTGAAGCTTTCTTT. Translated, it gives CASSLQGATEAFF. This chain connects TRBV5-8 to TRBJ1-1; 9 bases map to TRBD1. This CDR3 has 13 residues. Germline-derived CDR1 and CDR2 are SGHTS and YDEGEE. With V trimmed by 2 bases and J by 4 bases, 0 bases remained unmatched.